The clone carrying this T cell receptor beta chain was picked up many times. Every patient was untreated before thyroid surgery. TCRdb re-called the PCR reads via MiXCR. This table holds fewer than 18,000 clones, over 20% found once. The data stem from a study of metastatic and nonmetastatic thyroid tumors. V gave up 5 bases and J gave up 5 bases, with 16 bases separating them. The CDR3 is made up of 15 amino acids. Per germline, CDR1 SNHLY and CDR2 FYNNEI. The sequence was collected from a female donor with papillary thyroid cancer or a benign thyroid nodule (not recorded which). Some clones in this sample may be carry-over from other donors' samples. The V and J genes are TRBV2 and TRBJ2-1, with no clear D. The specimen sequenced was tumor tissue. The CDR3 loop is CASSPSPASNNEQFF. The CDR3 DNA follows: TGTGCCAGCAGTCCGTCTCCGGCCTCAAACAATGAGCAGTTCTTC.